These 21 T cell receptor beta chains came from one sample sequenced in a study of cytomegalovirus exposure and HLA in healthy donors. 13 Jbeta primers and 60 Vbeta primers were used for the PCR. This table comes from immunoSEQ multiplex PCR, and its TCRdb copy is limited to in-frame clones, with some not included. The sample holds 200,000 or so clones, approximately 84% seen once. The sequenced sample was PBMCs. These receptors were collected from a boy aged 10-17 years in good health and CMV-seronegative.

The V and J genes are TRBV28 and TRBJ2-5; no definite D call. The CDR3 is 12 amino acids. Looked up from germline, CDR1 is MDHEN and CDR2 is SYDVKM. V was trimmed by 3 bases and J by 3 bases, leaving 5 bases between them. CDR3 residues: CASSFPEETQYF. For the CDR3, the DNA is TGTGCCAGCAGTTTCCCAGAAGAGACCCAGTACTTC.

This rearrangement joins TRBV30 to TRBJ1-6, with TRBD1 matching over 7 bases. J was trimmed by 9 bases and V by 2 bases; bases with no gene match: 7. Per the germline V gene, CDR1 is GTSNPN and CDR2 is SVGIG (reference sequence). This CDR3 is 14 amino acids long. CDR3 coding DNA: TGTGCCTGGAGTTCCCCCGACAGGGTTTCACCCCTCCACTTT. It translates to CAWSSPDRVSPLHF.

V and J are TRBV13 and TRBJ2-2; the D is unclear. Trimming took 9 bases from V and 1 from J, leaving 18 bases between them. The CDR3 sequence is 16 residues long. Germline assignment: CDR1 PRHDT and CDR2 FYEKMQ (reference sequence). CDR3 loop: CASTSYDKLNTGELFF. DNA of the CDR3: TGTGCCAGTACCTCCTACGACAAACTGAACACCGGGGAGCTGTTTTTT. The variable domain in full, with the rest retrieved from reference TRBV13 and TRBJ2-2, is AAGVIQSPRHLIKEKRETATLKCYPIPRHDTVYWYQQGPGQDPQFLISFYEKMQSDKGSIPDRFSAQQFSDYHSELNMSSLELGDSALYFCASTSYDKLNTGELFFGEGSRLTVL.

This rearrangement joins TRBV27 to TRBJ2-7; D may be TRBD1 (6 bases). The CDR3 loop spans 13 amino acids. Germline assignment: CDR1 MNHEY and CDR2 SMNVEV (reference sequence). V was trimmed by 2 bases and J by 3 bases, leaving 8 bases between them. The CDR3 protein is CASSLGGNYEQYF. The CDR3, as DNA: TGTGCCAGCAGTTTAGGGGGCAACTACGAGCAGTACTTC.

The CDR3 sequence is CASSSEPQHF. The DNA for the CDR3 is TGTGCCAGCAGCTCGGAGCCCCAGCATTTT. The rearrangement uses TRBV5-8 and TRBJ1-5; no firm D call. Germline loops: CDR1 SGHTS, CDR2 YDEGEE. V was trimmed by 3 bases and J by 8 bases, leaving 3 bases between them. The CDR3 spans 10 residues.

CDR3 nucleotide sequence: TGCGCCAGCAGCTTGGATTCCTCCACAAGGACAGAAGTTGCTTTCTTT. Amino acids: CASSLDSSTRTEVAFF. The V gene is TRBV5-1, the J gene TRBJ1-1; D may be TRBD1 (6 bases). Trimming took 0 bases from V and 11 from J, leaving 23 bases between them. Germline CDR1 reads SGHRS; CDR2 reads YFSETQ. The length of the CDR3 is 16 residues.

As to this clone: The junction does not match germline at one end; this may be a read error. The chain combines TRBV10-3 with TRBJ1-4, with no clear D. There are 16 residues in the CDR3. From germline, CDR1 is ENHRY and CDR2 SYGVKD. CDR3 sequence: CAISESEEGPKEKLFF. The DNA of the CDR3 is TGTGCCATCAGTGAGTCAGAGGAGGGCCCTAAGGAAAAACTGTTTTTT.

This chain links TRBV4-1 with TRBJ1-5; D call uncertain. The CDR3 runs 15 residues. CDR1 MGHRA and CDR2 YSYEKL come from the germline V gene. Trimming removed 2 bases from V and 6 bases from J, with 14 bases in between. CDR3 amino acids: CASSQTPSQSQPQHF. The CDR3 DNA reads TGCGCCAGCAGCCAAACGCCATCACAGAGTCAGCCCCAGCATTTT.

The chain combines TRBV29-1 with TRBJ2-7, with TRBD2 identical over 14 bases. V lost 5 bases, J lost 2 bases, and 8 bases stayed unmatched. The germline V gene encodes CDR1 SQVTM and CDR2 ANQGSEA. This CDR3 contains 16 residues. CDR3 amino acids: CSVSGTSGRSAYEQYF. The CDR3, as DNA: TGCAGCGTTAGCGGGACTAGCGGGAGATCTGCCTACGAGCAGTACTTC.

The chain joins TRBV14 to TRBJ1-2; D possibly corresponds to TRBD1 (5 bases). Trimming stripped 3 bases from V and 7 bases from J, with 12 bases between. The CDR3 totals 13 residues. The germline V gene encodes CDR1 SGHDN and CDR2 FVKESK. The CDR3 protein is CASSHKLGGGYTF. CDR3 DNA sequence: TGTGCCAGCAGCCATAAACTGGGGGGTGGCTACACCTTC.

The CDR3 region has the DNA TGTGCCAGCAGTGATCGACTAGCGGCGACAGATACGCAGTATTTT. Translating it yields CASSDRLAATDTQYF. The chain has TRBV2 and TRBJ2-3, with TRBD2 matching over 9 bases. V shed 3 bases and J 3 bases; nucleotides not matched to a gene: 4. Germline V gene data show CDR1 as SNHLY and CDR2 as FYNNEI. The length of the CDR3 is 15 residues.

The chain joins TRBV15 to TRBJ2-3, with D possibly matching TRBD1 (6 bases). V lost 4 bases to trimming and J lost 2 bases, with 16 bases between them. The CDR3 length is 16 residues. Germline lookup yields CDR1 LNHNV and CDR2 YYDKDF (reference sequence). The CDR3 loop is CATSTIKGEYTDTQYF. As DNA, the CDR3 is TGTGCCACCAGCACAATCAAGGGGGAATACACAGATACGCAGTATTTT.

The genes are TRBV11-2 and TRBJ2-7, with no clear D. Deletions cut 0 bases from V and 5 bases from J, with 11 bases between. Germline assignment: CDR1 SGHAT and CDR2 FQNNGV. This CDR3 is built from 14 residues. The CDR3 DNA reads TGTGCCAGCAGCTTAGAACGAGAGGCCCACGAGCAGTACTTC. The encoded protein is CASSLEREAHEQYF.

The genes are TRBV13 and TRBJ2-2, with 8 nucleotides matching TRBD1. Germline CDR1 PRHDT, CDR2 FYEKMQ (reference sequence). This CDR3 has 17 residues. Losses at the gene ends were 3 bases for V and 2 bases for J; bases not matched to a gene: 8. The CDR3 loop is CASSLEMTGANTGELFF. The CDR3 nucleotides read TGTGCCAGCAGCTTGGAAATGACAGGGGCTAACACCGGGGAGCTGTTTTTT.

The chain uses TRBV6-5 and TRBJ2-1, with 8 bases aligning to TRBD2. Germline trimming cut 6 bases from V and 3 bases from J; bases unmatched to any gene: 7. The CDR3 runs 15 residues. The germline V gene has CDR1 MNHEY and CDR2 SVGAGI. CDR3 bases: TGTGCCAGCAGCAAAAGCGGGGGTGGCTACAATGAGCAGTTCTTC. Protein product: CASSKSGGGYNEQFF.

Here the CDR3 reads CASSKIPGNTEAFF. The CDR3 bases are TGTGCCAGCAGTAAAATTCCGGGGAACACTGAAGCTTTCTTT. The chain carries TRBV7-2 and TRBJ1-1; D gene unclear. The CDR3 is 14 amino acids. Germline CDR1 and CDR2: SGHTA and FQGNSA. V dropped 6 bases and J dropped 1 base, with 12 bases sitting between them.

The chain's CDR3 is CSAPGTGAYGYTF. The DNA of the CDR3 is TGCAGCGCTCCCGGGACAGGGGCCTATGGCTACACCTTC. This chain joins TRBV29-1 and TRBJ1-2; 10 bases are shared with TRBD1. Germline CDR1 and CDR2: SQVTM and ANQGSEA. The CDR3 length is 13 residues. The trim removed 7 bases at V and 4 bases at J, leaving 6 bases unmatched.

The CDR3 protein is CSAKTGTTEAFF. DNA of the CDR3: TGCAGCGCCAAGACAGGGACCACTGAAGCTTTCTTT. The genes are TRBV29-1 and TRBJ1-1; 7 bases map to TRBD1. J gave up 4 bases and V 7 bases, and 6 bases lay outside the gene matches. Germline values: CDR1 SQVTM, CDR2 ANQGSEA. This CDR3 contains 12 residues.

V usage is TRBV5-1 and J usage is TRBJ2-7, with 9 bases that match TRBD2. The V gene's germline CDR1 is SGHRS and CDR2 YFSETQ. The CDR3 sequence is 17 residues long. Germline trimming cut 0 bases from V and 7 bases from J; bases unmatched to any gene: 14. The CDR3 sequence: CASSLGPAGGSFMEQYF. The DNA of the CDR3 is TGCGCCAGCAGCTTGGGTCCAGCGGGAGGATCCTTCATGGAGCAGTACTTC.

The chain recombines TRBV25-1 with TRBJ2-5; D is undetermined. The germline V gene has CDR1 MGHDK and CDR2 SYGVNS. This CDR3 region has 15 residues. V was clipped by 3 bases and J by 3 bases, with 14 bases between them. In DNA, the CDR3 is TGTGCCAGCAGTGACCCGAGGCCAGCCAAAGAGACCCAGTACTTC. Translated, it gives CASSDPRPAKETQYF.

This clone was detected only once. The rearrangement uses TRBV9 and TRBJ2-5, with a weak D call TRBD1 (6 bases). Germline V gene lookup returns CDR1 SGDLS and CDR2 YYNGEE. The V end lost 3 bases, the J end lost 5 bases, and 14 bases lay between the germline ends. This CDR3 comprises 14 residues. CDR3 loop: CASSGTGHYETQYF. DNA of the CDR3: TGTGCCAGCAGCGGAACAGGGCATTATGAGACCCAGTACTTC.